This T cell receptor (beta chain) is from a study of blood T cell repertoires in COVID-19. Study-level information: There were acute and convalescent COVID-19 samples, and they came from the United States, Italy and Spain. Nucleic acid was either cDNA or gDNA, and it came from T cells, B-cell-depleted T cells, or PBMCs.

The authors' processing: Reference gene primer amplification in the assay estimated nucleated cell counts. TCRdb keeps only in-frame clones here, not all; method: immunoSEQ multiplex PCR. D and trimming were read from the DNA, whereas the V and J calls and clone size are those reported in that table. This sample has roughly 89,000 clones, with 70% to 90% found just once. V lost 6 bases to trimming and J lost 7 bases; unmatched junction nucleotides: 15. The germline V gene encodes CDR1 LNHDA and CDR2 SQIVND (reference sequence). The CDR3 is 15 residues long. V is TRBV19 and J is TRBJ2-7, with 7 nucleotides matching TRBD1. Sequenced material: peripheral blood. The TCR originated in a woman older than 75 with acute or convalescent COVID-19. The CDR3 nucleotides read TGTGCCAGTAGGAAAGGACAGGAGGAACAGAGGGAGCAGTACTTC. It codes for CASRKGQEEQREQYF.